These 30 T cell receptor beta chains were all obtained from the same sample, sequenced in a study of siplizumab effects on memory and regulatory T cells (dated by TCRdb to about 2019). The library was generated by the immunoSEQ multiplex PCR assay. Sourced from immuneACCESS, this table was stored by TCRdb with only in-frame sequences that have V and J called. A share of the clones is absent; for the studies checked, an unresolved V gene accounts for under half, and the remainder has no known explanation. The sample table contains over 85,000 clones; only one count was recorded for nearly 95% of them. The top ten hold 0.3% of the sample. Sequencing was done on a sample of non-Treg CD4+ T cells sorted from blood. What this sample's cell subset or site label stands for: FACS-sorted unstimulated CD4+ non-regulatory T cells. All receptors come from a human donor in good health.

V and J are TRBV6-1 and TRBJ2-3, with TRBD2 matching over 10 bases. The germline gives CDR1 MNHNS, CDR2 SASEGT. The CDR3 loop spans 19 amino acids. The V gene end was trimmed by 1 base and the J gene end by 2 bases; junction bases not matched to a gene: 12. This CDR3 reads CASSEGTSGRALSTDTQYF. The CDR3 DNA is TGTGCCAGCAGTGAAGGGACGAGCGGGAGGGCCCTCTCCACAGATACGCAGTATTTT.

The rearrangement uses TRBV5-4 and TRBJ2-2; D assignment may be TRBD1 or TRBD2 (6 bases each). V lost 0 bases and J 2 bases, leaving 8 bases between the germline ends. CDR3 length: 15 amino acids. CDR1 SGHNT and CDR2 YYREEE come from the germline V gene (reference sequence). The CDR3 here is CASSLAGANTGELFF. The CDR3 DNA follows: TGTGCCAGCAGCTTGGCGGGGGCTAACACCGGGGAGCTGTTTTTT.

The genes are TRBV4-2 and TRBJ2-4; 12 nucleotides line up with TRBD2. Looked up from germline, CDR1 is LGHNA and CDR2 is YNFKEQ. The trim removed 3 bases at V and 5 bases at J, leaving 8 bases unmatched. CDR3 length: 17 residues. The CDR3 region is CASSQTPGLAGENIQYF. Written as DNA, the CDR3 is TGTGCCAGCAGCCAGACCCCGGGACTAGCGGGCGAAAACATTCAGTACTTC.

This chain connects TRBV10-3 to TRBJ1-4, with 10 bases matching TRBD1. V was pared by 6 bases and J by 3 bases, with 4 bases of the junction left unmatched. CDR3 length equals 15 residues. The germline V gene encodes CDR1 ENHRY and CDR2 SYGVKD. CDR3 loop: CAIRGQGGPNEKLFF. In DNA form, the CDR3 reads TGTGCCATCAGAGGACAGGGGGGACCTAATGAAAAACTGTTTTTT.

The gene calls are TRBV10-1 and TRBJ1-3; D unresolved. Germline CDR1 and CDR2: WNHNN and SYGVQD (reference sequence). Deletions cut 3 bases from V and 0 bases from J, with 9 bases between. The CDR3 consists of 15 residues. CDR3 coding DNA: TGCGCCAGCAGTGAACGGACCGGCTCTGGAAACACCATATATTTT. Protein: CASSERTGSGNTIYF.

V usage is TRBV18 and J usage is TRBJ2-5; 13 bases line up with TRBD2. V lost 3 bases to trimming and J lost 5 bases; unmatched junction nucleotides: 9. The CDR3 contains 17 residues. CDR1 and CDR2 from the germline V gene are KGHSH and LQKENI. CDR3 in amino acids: CASSPPGLAGVGETQYF. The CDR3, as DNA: TGTGCCAGCTCACCTCCCGGACTAGCGGGAGTTGGGGAGACCCAGTACTTC.

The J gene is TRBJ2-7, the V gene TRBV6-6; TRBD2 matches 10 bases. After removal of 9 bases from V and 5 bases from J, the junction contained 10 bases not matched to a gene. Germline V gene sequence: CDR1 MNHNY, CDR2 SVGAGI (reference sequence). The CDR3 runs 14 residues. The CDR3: CASEEGLAGDEQYF. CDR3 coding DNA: TGTGCCAGTGAAGAAGGGCTAGCGGGAGACGAGCAGTACTTC.

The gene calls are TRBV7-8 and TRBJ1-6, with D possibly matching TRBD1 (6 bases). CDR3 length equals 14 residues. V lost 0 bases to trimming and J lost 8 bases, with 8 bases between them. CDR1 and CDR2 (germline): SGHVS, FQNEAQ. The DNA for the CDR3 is TGTGCCAGCAGCTTAGCCCACAGGGATTCACCCCTCCACTTT. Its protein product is CASSLAHRDSPLHF.

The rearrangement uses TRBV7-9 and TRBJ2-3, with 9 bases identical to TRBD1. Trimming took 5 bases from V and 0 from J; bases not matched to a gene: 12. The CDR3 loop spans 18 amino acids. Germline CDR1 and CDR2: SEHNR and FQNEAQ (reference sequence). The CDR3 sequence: CASSQGADRGISTDTQYF. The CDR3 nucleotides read TGTGCCAGCAGCCAGGGGGCGGACAGGGGTATCAGCACAGATACGCAGTATTTT.

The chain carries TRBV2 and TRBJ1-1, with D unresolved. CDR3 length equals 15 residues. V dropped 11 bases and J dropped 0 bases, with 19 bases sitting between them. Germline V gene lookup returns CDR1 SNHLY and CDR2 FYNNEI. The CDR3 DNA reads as TGTGCCGCAAACCGGGCGAATTTAATGAACACTGAAGCTTTCTTT. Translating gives CAANRANLMNTEAFF.

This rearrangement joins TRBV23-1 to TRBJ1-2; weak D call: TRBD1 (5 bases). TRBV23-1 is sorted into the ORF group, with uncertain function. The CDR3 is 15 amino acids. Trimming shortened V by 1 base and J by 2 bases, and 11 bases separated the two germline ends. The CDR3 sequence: CASSQWGRLNYGYTF. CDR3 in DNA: TGCGCCAGCAGTCAATGGGGACGGCTAAACTATGGCTACACCTTC.

DNA of the CDR3: TGTGCCAGCAGTACCGGACTGGACAAATACGAGCAGTACTTC. Amino acids: CASSTGLDKYEQYF. The chain has TRBV6-1 and TRBJ2-7; TRBD1 or TRBD2 may be the D gene (5 bases each). This CDR3 has 14 amino acids. V was shortened by 5 bases and J by 4 bases, with 15 bases between the two germline ends. Germline V CDR1 and CDR2: MNHNS, SASEGT.

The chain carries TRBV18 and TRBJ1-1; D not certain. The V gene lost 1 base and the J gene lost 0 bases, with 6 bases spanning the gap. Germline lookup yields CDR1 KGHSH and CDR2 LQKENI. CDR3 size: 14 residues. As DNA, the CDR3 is TGTGCCAGCTCACCACAGATTATGAACACTGAAGCTTTCTTT. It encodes CASSPQIMNTEAFF. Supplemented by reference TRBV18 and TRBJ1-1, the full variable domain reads NAGVMQNPRHLVRRRGQEARLRCSPMKGHSHVYWYRQLPEEGLKFMVYLQKENIIDESGMPKERFSAEFPKEGPSILRIQQVVRGDSAAYFCASSPQIMNTEAFFGQGTRLTVV.

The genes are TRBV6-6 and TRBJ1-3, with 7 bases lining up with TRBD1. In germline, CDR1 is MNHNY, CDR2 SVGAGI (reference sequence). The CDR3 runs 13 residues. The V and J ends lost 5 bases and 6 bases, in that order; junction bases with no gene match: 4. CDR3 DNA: TGTGCCAGCAGTGAGACAGGGACAAACACCATATATTTT. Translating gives CASSETGTNTIYF.

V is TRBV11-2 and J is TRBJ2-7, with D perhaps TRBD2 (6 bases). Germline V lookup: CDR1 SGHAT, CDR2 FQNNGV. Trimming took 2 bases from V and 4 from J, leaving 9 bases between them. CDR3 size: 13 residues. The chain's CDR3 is CASSLSGGYEQYF. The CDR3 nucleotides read TGTGCCAGCAGCTTATCTGGGGGGTACGAGCAGTACTTC. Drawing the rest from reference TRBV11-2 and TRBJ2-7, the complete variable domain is EAGVAQSPRYKIIEKRQSVAFWCNPISGHATLYWYQQILGQGPKLLIQFQNNGVVDDSQLPKDRFSAERLKGVDSTLKIQPAKLEDSAVYLCASSLSGGYEQYFGPGTRLTVT.

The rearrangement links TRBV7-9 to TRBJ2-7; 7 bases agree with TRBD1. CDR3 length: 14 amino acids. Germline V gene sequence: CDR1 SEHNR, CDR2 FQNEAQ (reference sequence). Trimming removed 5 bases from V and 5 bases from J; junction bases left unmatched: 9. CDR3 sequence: CASSRDRESNEQYF. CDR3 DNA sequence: TGTGCCAGCAGCCGCGACAGGGAATCGAACGAGCAGTACTTC.

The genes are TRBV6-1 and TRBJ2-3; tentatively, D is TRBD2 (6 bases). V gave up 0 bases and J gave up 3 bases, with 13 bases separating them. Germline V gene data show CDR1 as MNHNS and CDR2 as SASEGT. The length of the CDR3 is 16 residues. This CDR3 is CASSEALGGITDTQYF. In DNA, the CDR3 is TGTGCCAGCAGTGAAGCGCTGGGGGGTATAACAGATACGCAGTATTTT.

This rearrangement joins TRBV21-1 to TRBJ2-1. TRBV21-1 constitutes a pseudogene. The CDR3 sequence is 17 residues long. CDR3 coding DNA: TGTGCCAGCAGCAAAGTAAACGGGCAGCAGACCTACAATGAGCAGTTCTTC. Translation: CASSKVNGQQTYNEQFF.

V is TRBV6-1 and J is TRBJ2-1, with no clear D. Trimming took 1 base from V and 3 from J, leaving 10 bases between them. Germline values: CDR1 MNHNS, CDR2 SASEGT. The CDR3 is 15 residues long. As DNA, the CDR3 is TGTGCCAGCAGTGAAGGACTCGCCTACTACAATGAGCAGTTCTTC. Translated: CASSEGLAYYNEQFF.

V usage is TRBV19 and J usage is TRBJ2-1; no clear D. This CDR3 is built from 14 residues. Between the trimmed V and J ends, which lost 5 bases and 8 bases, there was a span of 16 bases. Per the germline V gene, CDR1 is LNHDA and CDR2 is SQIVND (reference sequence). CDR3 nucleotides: TGTGCCAGTAGTCTTAACCGGGCCGAGGATGAGCAGTTCTTC. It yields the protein CASSLNRAEDEQFF.

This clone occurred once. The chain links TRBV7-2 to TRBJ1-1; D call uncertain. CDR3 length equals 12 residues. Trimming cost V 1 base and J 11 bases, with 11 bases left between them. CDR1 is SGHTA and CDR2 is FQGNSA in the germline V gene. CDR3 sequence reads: CASSLGESGAFF. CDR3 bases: TGTGCCAGCAGCTTAGGAGAGAGCGGGGCTTTCTTT.

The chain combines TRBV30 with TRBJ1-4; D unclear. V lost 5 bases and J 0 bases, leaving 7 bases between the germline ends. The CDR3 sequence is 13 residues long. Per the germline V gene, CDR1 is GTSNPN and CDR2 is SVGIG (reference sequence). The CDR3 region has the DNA TGTGCCTGGGAGGCAGCAACTAATGAAAAACTGTTTTTT. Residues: CAWEAATNEKLFF.

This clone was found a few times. The CDR3 DNA is TGCGCCAGCAGCTTGGTTGCGGGAGATTGGACCGGGGAGCTGTTTTTT. Its translation is CASSLVAGDWTGELFF. The J gene is TRBJ2-2, the V gene TRBV5-1; 7 nucleotides match TRBD2. Trimming took 0 bases from V and 5 from J; bases not matched to a gene: 7. Germline values: CDR1 SGHRS, CDR2 YFSETQ. The CDR3 totals 16 residues.

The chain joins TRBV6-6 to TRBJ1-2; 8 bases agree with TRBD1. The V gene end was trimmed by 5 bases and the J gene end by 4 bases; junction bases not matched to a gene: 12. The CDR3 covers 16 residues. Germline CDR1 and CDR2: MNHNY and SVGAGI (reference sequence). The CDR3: CASSRRTGPRSYGYTF. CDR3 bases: TGTGCCAGCAGTCGGAGGACAGGGCCAAGAAGCTATGGCTACACCTTC.

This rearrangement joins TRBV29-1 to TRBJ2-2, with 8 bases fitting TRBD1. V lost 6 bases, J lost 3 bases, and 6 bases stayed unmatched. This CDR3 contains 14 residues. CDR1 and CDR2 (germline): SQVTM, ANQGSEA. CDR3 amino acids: CSVATGAHTGELFF. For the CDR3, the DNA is TGCAGCGTAGCGACAGGGGCCCACACCGGGGAGCTGTTTTTT.

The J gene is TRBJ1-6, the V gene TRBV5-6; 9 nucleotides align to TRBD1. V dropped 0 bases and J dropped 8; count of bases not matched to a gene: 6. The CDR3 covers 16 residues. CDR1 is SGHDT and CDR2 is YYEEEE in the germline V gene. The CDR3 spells CASSLEAGTGYSPLHF. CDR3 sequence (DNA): TGTGCCAGCAGCTTGGAAGCCGGGACAGGGTATTCACCCCTCCACTTT.

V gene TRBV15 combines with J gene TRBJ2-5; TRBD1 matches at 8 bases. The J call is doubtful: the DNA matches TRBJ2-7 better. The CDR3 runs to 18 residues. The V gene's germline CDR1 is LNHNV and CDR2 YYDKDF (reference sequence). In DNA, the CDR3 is TGTGCCACCAGCAGAGAGCGATCAGGGGGCCTCACTGTCTACGAGCAGTACTTC. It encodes CATSRERSGGLTVYEQYF.

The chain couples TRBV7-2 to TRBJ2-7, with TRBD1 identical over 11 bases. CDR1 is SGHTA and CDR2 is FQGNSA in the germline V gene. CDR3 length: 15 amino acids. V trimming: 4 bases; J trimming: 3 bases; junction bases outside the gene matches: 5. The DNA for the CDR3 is TGTGCCAGCAGCTCCGGGACAGGGGGAATCTACGAGCAGTACTTC. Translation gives CASSSGTGGIYEQYF.

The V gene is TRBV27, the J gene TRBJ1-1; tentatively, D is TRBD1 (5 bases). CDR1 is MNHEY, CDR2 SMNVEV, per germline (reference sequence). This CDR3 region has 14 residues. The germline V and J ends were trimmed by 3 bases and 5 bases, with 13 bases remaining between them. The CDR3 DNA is TGTGCCAGCAGTTTCAGGGTCGGCATGACTGAAGCTTTCTTT. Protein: CASSFRVGMTEAFF.

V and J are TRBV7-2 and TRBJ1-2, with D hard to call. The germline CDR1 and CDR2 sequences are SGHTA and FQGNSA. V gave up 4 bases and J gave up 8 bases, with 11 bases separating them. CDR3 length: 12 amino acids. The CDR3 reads CASSSWPPGYTF. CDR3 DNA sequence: TGTGCCAGCAGCTCCTGGCCTCCGGGCTACACCTTC. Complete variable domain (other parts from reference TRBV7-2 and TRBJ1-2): GAGVSQSPSNKVTEKGKDVELRCDPISGHTALYWYRQSLGQGLEFLIYFQGNSAPDKSGLPSDRFSAERTGGSVSTLTIQRTQQEDSAVYLCASSSWPPGYTFGSGTRLTVV.